The 23 T cell receptor beta chains below come from one sample, sequenced in a study of tumor and adjacent non-tumor tissue in lung cancer (dated by TCRdb to about 2018). RNA was extracted from bulk unsorted tissue and checked for quality with a NanoDrop ND-1000 and an Agilent 2100. For the normal lung samples, distant non-tumor tissue was collected more than 3 cm away from the tumor edge. The library was made by multiplex PCR. The instrument given in TCRdb is Illumina HiSeq 2500. Following protocols modified from ARM-PCR, the researchers constructed TCRbeta libraries through three rounds of nested PCR with primers (Table S4). TCRdb cleaned the public reads at Q25 with fastp, built clones with MiXCR and kept in-frame beta chains. Each CDR3 protein appears once, grouped with its most common genes and DNA. Recorded for this sample are about 90,000 distinct CDR3 sequences; 76% of them occurred a single time. Together, the top ten hold just over 20% of the sample.

Specimen: distant non-tumor lung tissue. The receptors were gathered from a woman in her 50s with non-small cell lung cancer.

Details on this clonotype: This may be a read error: a much more frequent sequence differs by one nucleotide. The chain recombines TRBV7-9 with TRBJ2-7; D remains ambiguous. The ends were cut back, 7 bases at V and 0 bases at J, with 10 bases in the middle. Germline V gives CDR1 SEHNR, CDR2 FQNEAQ (reference sequence). This CDR3 is built from 13 residues. CDR3 protein: CASNFDGSYEQYF. CDR3 bases: TGTGCCAGCAACTTTGACGGCTCCTACGAGCAGTACTTC.

As for this clonotype: A read error is possible here, since a much larger clone lies one base away. The rearrangement joins TRBV7-9 to TRBJ1-4; 7 bases line up with TRBD1. The length of the CDR3 is 15 residues. From germline, CDR1 is SEHNR and CDR2 FQNEAQ (reference sequence). CDR3 region: CAGSLQGTTNEKLFF. In nucleotides, the CDR3 is TGTGCCGGCAGCTTACAGGGGACAACTAATGAAAAACTGTTTTTT. Looking up the rest from reference TRBV7-9 and TRBJ1-4 gives the full variable domain: DTGVSQNPRHKITKRGQNVTFRCDPISEHNRLYWYRQTLGQGPEFLTYFQNEAQLEKSRLLSDRFSAERPKGSFSTLEIQRTEQGDSAMYLCAGSLQGTTNEKLFFGSGTQLSVL.

This rearrangement joins TRBV7-9 to TRBJ2-2, with D perhaps TRBD1 (6 bases). CDR3 length: 17 residues. Looked up from germline, CDR1 is SEHNR and CDR2 is FQNEAQ (reference sequence). Trimming left V 8 bases short and J 5 bases short, with 24 bases between. The CDR3 region is CASRDLYRAPATGELFF. DNA of the CDR3: TGTGCCAGCCGCGACCTATACAGGGCGCCTGCTACCGGGGAGCTGTTTTTT.

Comments on this clonotype: One end of the junction does not line up with germline, which may come from a read error. The J gene is TRBJ1-1, the V gene TRBV12-3 or TRBV12-4, with 8 nucleotides matching TRBD1. There are 16 residues in the CDR3. The CDR3 region is CASSPGGPGGNTEDFF. Written as DNA, the CDR3 is TGTGCCAGCAGTCCAGGGGGCCCGGGAGGCAACACTGAAGATTTCTTT.

This clonotype has just a few counts. One junction end disagrees with the germline gene, perhaps due to a read error. The chain employs TRBV6-1 and TRBJ2-3, with D possibly matching TRBD2 (6 bases). CDR3 size: 16 residues. Germline V gene lookup returns CDR1 MNHNS and CDR2 SASEGT. The CDR3 reads CVSRTAYGTSTDTQYF. CDR3 coding DNA: TGTGTCAGCAGGACTGCTTACGGCACTAGCACAGATACACAGTATTTT.

This clonotype was recorded once. A read error may produce the germline difference seen at one junction end. The chain couples TRBV10-3 to TRBJ2-7, with D unclear. Germline V lookup: CDR1 ENHRY, CDR2 SYGVKD. CDR3 length: 15 residues. CDR3 loop: CAIIESGTSSLEQYF. The CDR3 nucleotides are TGTGCCATCATTGAGTCAGGTACCTCGAGTTTGGAGCAGTACTTC.

As for this clonotype: One end of the junction fails to match germline, which may point to a read error. This chain joins TRBV11-2 and TRBJ1-2; possibly TRBD1 for D (5 bases). Germline CDR1 and CDR2: SGHAT and FQNNGV. There are 15 residues in the CDR3. For the CDR3, the DNA is TGTGCCAGCAGCTTACAGGGAACTGGGAACTGTGGCTACACTTTC. It translates to CASSLQGTGNCGYTF.

This clonotype showed up just a few times. Relative to the germline gene, one junction end is altered; a read error may explain this. The chain employs TRBV11-3 and TRBJ2-7; D is uncertain. This CDR3 is built from 15 residues. Germline CDR1 is SGHNT and CDR2 is YENEEA. The CDR3 DNA is TGTGTCAGCAACCCCATTGAAGGAGTGGGGTGCGAGCAGTACTTC. As protein: CVSNPIEGVGCEQYF.

With regard to this clonotype: The junction differs from germline at one of its ends, possibly a read error. This rearrangement joins TRBV6-2 or TRBV6-3 to TRBJ2-3, with 10 bases aligning to TRBD2. CDR3 length equals 16 residues. Germline V lookup: CDR1 MNHEY, CDR2 SVGEGT. CDR3 residues: CASTTLAGPSTDAQYF. The DNA of the CDR3 is TGTGCCAGCACCACACTAGCGGGGCCTAGCACAGATGCGCAGTATTTT.

Only one count was recorded for this clonotype. Its ends do not fully match the called genes, so a read error is possible. This chain uses TRBV6-2 or TRBV6-3 with TRBJ1-2, with D perhaps matching TRBD1 (5 bases). Germline CDR1 reads MNHEY; CDR2 reads SVGEGT. The CDR3 extends over 13 amino acids. The CDR3 here is CTSMDTANYDYTF. CDR3 in DNA: TGTACCAGCATGGACACAGCTAACTATGACTACACCTTC.

A note on this clonotype: The junction shows a germline mismatch at one end, possibly a read error. V is TRBV10-2 and J is TRBJ1-1; weak D call: TRBD1 (6 bases). Per the germline V gene, CDR1 is WSHSY and CDR2 is SAAADI. The length of the CDR3 is 12 residues. The DNA of the CDR3 is TGCGCCAGGTTAGGACAGAACATTGAAGCTTTCTTT. Translation gives CARLGQNIEAFF.

About this clonotype: This sequence may be a read error, since a much larger clone differs from it by one base. V usage is TRBV20-1 and J usage is TRBJ2-1; TRBD2 matches 10 bases. CDR1 and CDR2 (germline): DFQATT, SNEGSKA (reference sequence). CDR3 length: 15 amino acids. The CDR3 DNA reads as TGCAATGCCCAACCCCTAGCGGGAGCCTACAATGAGCAGTTCTTC. It translates to CNAQPLAGAYNEQFF.

This clonotype was counted ten times or more. The V gene is TRBV29-1, the J gene TRBJ2-7; perhaps D is TRBD1 or TRBD2 (5 bases each). CDR1 and CDR2 (germline): SQVTM, ANQGSEA. This CDR3 is 15 amino acids long. The V end lost 3 bases, the J end lost 4 bases, and 19 bases lay between the germline ends. DNA of the CDR3: TGCAGCGTTGATTTCTCGGGATTTGGGACGTACGAGCAGTACTTC. This sequence encodes CSVDFSGFGTYEQYF.

Turning to this clonotype: This likely comes from a read error, as the CDR3 has no conserved phenylalanine or tryptophan at its end. The DNA is left out, because the CDR3 cannot be placed on it with certainty; the CDR3 is given as TCRdb lists it. The rearrangement joins TRBV6-1 to TRBJ2-5; TRBD2, the D gene given by the table, was not confirmed from the DNA. The CDR3 comprises 17 residues, both ends counted. Germline lookup yields CDR1 MNHNS and CDR2 SASEGT. CDR3 region: CASSRSEAGGGEETQYL.

About this clonotype: A much larger clone differs by one base, so this may be a read error. The rearrangement joins TRBV19 to TRBJ2-1, with 10 bases fitting TRBD2. The germline CDR1 and CDR2 sequences are LNHDA and SQIVND (reference sequence). The CDR3 loop spans 19 amino acids. The V gene end was trimmed by 11 bases and the J gene end by 3 bases; junction bases not matched to a gene: 22. CDR3 coding DNA: TGTGCCGGCCCCCCACACAGGCTAGCGGGAGTTAAAGGCTACAATGAGCAGTTCTTC. It encodes CAGPPHRLAGVKGYNEQFF. Full variable domain (missing parts from reference TRBV19 and TRBJ2-1): DGGITQSPKYLFRKEGQNVTLSCEQNLNHDAMYWYRQDPGQGLRLIYYSQIVNDFQKGDIAEGYSVSREKKESFPLTVTSAQKNPTAFYLCAGPPHRLAGVKGYNEQFFGPGTRLTVL.

Concerning this clonotype: The junction differs from germline at one of its ends, possibly a read error. This rearrangement joins TRBV6-5 to TRBJ1-5, with a possible D match to TRBD1 (5 bases). CDR3 length: 15 amino acids. Germline V gene sequence: CDR1 MNHEY, CDR2 SVGAGI. The CDR3, as DNA: TGTGCCAGCAGATACTCGACGGCGGGGGGACAGCCCCAGCATTTT. Its translation is CASRYSTAGGQPQHF.

The chain has TRBV16 and TRBJ1-5; D remains ambiguous. The CDR3 contains 15 residues. V dropped 2 bases and J dropped 4 bases, with 12 bases sitting between them. CDR1 KGHSY and CDR2 FQNENV come from the germline V gene. CDR3 loop: CASSQIDALNQPQHF. CDR3 coding DNA: TGTGCCAGCAGCCAAATCGACGCCTTAAATCAGCCCCAGCATTTT. Complete variable domain (other parts from reference TRBV16 and TRBJ1-5): GEEVAQTPKHLVRGEGQKAKLYCAPIKGHSYVFWYQQVLKNEFKFLISFQNENVFDETGMPKERFSAKCLPNSPCSLEIQATKLEDSAVYFCASSQIDALNQPQHFGDGTRLSIL.

Details on this clonotype: The junction departs from the called germline gene at one end, perhaps through a read error. This chain links TRBV12-3 or TRBV12-4 with TRBJ2-5, with 7 bases that match TRBD1. The CDR3 covers 13 residues. The CDR3 nucleotides read TGTGCCAGCGGTTTAGGGGGCAAGGGGACCCAGTACTTC. Residues: CASGLGGKGTQYF.

As concerns this clonotype: The junction and the germline gene differ at one end; a read error may be behind it. The chain employs TRBV11-1 and TRBJ2-2; TRBD2 is a possible D gene (5 bases). Germline V lookup: CDR1 SGHAT, CDR2 FQDESV (reference sequence). The CDR3 loop spans 12 amino acids. CDR3 protein: CACSLQPGELFF. Written as DNA, the CDR3 is TGTGCCTGCAGTTTACAACCCGGGGAGCTGTTTTTC. Full variable domain (remainder filled in from reference TRBV11-1 and TRBJ2-2): EAEVAQSPRYKITEKSQAVAFWCDPISGHATLYWYRQILGQGPELLVQFQDESVVDDSQLPKDRFSAERLKGVDSTLKIQPAELGDSAMYLCACSLQPGELFFGEGSRLTVL.

Ten or more counts support this clonotype. The chain links TRBV5-1 to TRBJ2-7; D uncertain. V dropped 4 bases and J dropped 3 bases, with 14 bases sitting between them. This CDR3 is built from 14 residues. Germline V gene data show CDR1 as SGHRS and CDR2 as YFSETQ. For the CDR3, the DNA is TGCGCCAGCAGCACTGTCGGACCGGACTACGAGCAGTACTTC. Translating it yields CASSTVGPDYEQYF.

Concerning this clonotype itself: A read error may produce the germline difference seen at one junction end. The DNA for the CDR3 is TGTGCCAGCTGTTTTGAGGGGGCAGGGGAGACCCAGTACTTC. Translated: CASCFEGAGETQYF. The J gene is TRBJ2-5, the V gene TRBV12-3 or TRBV12-4, with 7 bases matching TRBD1. The CDR3 is 14 amino acids.

V usage is TRBV9 and J usage is TRBJ2-2; a weak D match, TRBD2 (6 bases). The CDR3 is 15 residues long. Trimming removed 3 bases at V and 5 bases at J, with 14 bases between. Germline values: CDR1 SGDLS, CDR2 YYNGEE. In DNA, the CDR3 is TGTGCCAGCAGCGAGGAGGGGAGGTTGACCGGGGAGCTGTTTTTT. It codes for CASSEEGRLTGELFF. Variable domain in full (rest from reference TRBV9 and TRBJ2-2): DSGVTQTPKHLITATGQRVTLRCSPRSGDLSVYWYQQSLDQGLQFLIQYYNGEERAKGNILERFSAQQFPDLHSELNLSSLELGDSALYFCASSEEGRLTGELFFGEGSRLTVL.

This clonotype was found once. At one end, the junction sequence differs from germline, possibly due to a read error. The chain is built from TRBV12-3 or TRBV12-4 and TRBJ1-4; D may be TRBD1 (6 bases). The CDR3 is 15 amino acids. CDR3 nucleotide sequence: TGTGCCAGCAAAGAGGGGGGCGCAGCTAATGAAAAATTGTTTTTT. This sequence encodes CASKEGGAANEKLFF.